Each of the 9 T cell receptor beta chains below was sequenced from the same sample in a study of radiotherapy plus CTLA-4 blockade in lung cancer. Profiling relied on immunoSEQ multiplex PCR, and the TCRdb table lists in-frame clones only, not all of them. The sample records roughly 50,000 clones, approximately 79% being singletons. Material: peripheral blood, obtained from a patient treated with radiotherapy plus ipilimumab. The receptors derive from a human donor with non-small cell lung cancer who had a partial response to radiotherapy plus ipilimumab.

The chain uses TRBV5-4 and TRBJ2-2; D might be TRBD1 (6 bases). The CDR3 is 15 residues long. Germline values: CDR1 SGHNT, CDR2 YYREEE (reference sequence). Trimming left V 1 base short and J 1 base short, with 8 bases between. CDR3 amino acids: CASSLRTVNTGELFF. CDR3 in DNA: TGTGCCAGCAGCTTGAGGACAGTGAACACCGGGGAGCTGTTTTTT.

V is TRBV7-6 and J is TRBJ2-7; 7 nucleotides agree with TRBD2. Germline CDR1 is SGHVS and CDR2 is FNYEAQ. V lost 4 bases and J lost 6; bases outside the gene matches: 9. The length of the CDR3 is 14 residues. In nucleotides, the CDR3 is TGTGCCAGCAGCTCGGGGCGGGGCGGGGGCGAGCAGTACTTC. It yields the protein CASSSGRGGGEQYF. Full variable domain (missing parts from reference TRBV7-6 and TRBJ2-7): GAGVSQSPRYKVTKRGQDVALRCDPISGHVSLYWYRQALGQGPEFLTYFNYEAQQDKSGLPNDRFSAERPEGSISTLTIQRTEQRDSAMYRCASSSGRGGGEQYFGPGTRLTVT.

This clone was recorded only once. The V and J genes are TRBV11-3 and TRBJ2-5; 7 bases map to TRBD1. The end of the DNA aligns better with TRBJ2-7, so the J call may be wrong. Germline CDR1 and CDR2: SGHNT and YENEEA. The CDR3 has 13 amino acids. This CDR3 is CASSPRQGYEQYF. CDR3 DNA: TGTGCCAGCAGCCCGAGACAGGGCTACGAGCAGTACTTC.

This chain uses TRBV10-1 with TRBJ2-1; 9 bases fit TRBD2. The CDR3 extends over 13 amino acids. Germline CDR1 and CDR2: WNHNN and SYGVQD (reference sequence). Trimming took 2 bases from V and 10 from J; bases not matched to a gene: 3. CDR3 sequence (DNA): TGCGCCAGCAGTGAGGTCCTAGCGGGGGAGCAGTTCTTC. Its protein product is CASSEVLAGEQFF.

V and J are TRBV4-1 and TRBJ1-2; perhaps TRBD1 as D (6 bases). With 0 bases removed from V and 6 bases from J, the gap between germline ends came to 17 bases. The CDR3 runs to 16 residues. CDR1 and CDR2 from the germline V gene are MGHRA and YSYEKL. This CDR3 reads CASSQEGGARWDGYTF. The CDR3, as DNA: TGCGCCAGCAGCCAAGAAGGGGGGGCACGGTGGGATGGCTACACCTTC.

CDR3 residues: CAWSGNSPLHF. CDR3 DNA sequence: TGTGCCTGGTCAGGCAATTCACCCCTCCACTTT. This chain links TRBV30 with TRBJ1-6; D is undetermined. Looked up from germline, CDR1 is GTSNPN and CDR2 is SVGIG (reference sequence). The V end was cut by 5 bases, the J end by 7 bases, with 6 bases between. The CDR3 loop spans 11 amino acids. Complete variable domain (other parts from reference TRBV30 and TRBJ1-6): SQTIHQWPATLVQPVGSPLSLECTVEGTSNPNLYWYRQAAGRGLQLLFYSVGIGQISSEVPQNLSASRPQDRQFILSSKKLLLSDSGFYLCAWSGNSPLHFGNGTRLTVT.

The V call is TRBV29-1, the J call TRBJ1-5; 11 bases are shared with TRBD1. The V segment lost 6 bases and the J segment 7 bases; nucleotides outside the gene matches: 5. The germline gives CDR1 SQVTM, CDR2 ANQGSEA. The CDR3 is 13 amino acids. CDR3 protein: CSVGQGDGQPQHF. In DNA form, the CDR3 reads TGCAGCGTGGGACAGGGGGATGGCCAGCCCCAGCATTTT.

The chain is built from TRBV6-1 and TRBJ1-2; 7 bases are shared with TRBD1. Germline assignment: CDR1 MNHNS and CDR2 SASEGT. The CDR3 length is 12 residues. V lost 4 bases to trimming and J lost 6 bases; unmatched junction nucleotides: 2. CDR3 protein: CASSVQGNGYTF. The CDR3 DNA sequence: TGTGCCAGCAGTGTACAGGGGAATGGCTACACCTTC.

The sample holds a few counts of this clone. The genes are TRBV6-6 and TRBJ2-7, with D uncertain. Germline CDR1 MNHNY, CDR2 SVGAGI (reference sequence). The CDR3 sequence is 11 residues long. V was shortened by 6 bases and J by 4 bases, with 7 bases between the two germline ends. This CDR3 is CASSDLYEQYF. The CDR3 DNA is TGTGCCAGCAGCGACTTGTACGAGCAGTACTTC.